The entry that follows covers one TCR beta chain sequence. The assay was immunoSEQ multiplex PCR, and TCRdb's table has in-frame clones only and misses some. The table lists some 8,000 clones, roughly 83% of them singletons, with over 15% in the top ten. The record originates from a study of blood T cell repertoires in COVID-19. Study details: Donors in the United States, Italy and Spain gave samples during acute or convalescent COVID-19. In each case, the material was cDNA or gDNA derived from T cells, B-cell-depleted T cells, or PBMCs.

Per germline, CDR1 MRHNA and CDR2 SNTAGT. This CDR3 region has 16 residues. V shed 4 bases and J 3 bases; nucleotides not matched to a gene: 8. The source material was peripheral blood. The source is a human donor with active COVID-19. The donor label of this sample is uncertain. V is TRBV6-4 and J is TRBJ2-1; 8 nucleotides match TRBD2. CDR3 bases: TGTGCCAGCAGTGTTATAGCGGGAACGCTCTACAATGAGCAGTTCTTC. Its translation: CASSVIAGTLYNEQFF.